This T cell receptor beta chain stems from a study of early T cells in non-severe SARS-CoV-2 infection. General study findings and limits: Clonotype matching in VDJdb favored anti-spike CD8 responses and did not capture private and CD4 specificities.

This clonotype was counted between two and nine times. Its matching antigen is unknown. Individual cDNA molecules were tagged with unique molecular identifiers. TCRdb re-called the 5' RACE reads with MiXCR, one entry per CDR3 protein. The sample lists around 77,000 distinct CDR3 sequences; over 9% were seen once. Germline V CDR1 and CDR2: LNHDA, SQIVND (reference sequence). Trimming removed 3 bases from V and 0 bases from J; junction bases left unmatched: 4. This CDR3 region has 15 residues. The sample in question was whole blood, obtained at baseline. The rearrangement links TRBV19 to TRBJ1-2; 7 nucleotides align to TRBD1. The sequence came from an adult who was a healthcare worker with PCR-confirmed SARS-CoV-2 infection or an uninfected control (not recorded which). The CDR3 nucleotides read TGTGCCAGTAGTATCGGGACAGCCTCTAACTATGGCTACACCTTC. Translated: CASSIGTASNYGYTF.